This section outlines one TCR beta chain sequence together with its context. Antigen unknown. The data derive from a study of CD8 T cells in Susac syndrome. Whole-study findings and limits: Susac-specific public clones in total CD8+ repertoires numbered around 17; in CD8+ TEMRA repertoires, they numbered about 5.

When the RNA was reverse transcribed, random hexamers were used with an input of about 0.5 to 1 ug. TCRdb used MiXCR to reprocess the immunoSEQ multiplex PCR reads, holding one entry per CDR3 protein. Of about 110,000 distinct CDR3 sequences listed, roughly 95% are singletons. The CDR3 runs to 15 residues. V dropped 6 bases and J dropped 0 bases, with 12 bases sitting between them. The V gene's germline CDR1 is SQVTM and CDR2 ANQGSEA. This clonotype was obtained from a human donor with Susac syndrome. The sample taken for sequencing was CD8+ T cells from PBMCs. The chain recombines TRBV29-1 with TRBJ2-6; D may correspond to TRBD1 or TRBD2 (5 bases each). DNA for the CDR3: TGCAGCGTAAATCAGGGAGACTCTGGGGCCAACGTCCTGACTTTC. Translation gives CSVNQGDSGANVLTF.